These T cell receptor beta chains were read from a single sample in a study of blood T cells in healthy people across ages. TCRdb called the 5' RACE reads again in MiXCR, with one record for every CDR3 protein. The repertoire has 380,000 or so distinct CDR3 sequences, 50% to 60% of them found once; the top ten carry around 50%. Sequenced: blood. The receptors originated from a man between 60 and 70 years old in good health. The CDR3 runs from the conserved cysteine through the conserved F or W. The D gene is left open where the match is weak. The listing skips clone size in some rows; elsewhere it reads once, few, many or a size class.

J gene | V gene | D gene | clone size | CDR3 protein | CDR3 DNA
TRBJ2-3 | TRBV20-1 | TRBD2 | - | CSASPSGNTDTQYF | TGCAGTGCTAGTCCTAGCGGGAACACAGATACGCAGTATTTT
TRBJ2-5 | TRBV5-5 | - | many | CASGPYGSRAETQYF | TGTGCCAGCGGCCCCTATGGGAGTCGGGCAGAGACCCAGTACTTC
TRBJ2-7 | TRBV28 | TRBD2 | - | CASSFTWGGLAVSEQSYEQYF | TGTGCCAGCAGTTTCACTTGGGGAGGACTAGCGGTGTCGGAGCAGTCCTACGAGCAGTACTTC
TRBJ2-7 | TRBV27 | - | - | CASNLDSTSWGNQYF | TGTGCCAGCAACCTGGACTCCACCTCGTGGGGGAACCAGTACTTC
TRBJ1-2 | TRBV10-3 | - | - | CAIRTSYQDGYTF | TGTGCCATCAGAACCAGTTACCAGGATGGCTACACCTTC
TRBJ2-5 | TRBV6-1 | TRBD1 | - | CTGGSRETQYF | TGCACAGGGGGATCGAGAGAGACCCAGTACTTC
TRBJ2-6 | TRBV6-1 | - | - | CASTTGGSGANVLTF | TGTGCCAGCACCACCGGGGGTTCTGGGGCCAACGTCCTGACTTTC
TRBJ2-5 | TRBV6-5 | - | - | CASGRRREETQYF | TGTGCCAGTGGCCGGAGGAGGGAGGAGACCCAGTACTTC
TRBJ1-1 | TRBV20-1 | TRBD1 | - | CSAPTVRTGNTEAFF | TGCAGTGCCCCAACTGTCAGGACAGGTAACACTGAAGCTTTCTTT
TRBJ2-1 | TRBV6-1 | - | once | CTSRSGVGKGSYNEQFF | TGTACCAGCAGGTCCGGGGTTGGCAAAGGCTCCTACAATGAGCAGTTCTTC
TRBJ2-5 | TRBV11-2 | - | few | CASSLRRDNEQYF | TGTGCCAGCAGCTTGAGGAGAGACAATGAGCAGTACTTC
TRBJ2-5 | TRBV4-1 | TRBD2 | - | CASGQVLSGRVQETQYF | TGCGCCAGCGGCCAAGTGCTTAGCGGGCGCGTCCAAGAGACCCAGTACTTC
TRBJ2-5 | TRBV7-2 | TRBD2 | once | CASSVDGGVETQYF | TGTGCCAGCAGCGTAGACGGGGGGGTGGAGACCCAGTACTTC
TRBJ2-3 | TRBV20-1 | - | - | CSAPPFSGRGDTQYF | TGCAGTGCCCCCCCGTTTAGCGGTCGGGGAGATACGCAGTATTTT
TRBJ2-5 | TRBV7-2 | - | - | CASSLVYRETQYF | TGTGCCAGCAGCTTAGTCTACAGGGAGACCCAGTACTTC
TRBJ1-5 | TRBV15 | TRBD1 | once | CATGQHNQPQHF | TGTGCCACGGGACAGCACAATCAGCCCCAGCATTTT
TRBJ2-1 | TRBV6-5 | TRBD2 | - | CASGFSGGAYEQFF | TGTGCCAGCGGATTTAGCGGGGGGGCCTATGAGCAGTTCTTC
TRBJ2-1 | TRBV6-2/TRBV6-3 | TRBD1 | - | CASKPGQSYNEQFF | TGTGCCAGCAAACCGGGACAGTCCTACAATGAGCAGTTCTTC
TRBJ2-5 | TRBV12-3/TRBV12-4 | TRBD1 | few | CASGSGTVIQETQYF | TGTGCCAGCGGGTCGGGGACAGTAATCCAAGAGACCCAGTACTTC
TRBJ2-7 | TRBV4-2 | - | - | CASSQGSGPSYEQYF | TGTGCCAGCAGCCAAGGGTCAGGTCCTTCCTACGAGCAGTACTTC
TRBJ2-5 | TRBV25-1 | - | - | CASSEYGPQETQYF | TGTGCCAGCAGTGAATACGGCCCGCAAGAGACCCAGTACTTC
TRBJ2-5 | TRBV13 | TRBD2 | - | CASSLRTSDQETQYF | TGTGCCAGCAGCTTACGGACTAGCGACCAAGAGACCCAGTACTTC
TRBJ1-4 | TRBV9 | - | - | CASSVDSGGEKLFF | TGTGCCAGCAGCGTAGATAGTGGGGGAGAAAAACTGTTTTTT
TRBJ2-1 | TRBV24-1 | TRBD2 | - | CATSDRRAGRGNEQFF | TGTGCCACCAGTGACCGCCGGGCGGGGAGGGGCAATGAGCAGTTCTTC
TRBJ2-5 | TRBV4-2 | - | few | CASSQGGQTSVETQYF | TGTGCCAGCAGCCAGGGGGGACAGACCTCCGTGGAGACCCAGTACTTC
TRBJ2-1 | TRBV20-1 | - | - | CSARAEVNEQFF | TGCAGTGCTAGAGCGGAGGTAAATGAGCAGTTCTTC
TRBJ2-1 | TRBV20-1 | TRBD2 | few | CSAAGTTLHEQFF | TGCAGTGCAGCCGGGACTACCTTACATGAGCAGTTCTTC
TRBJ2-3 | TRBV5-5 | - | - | CASSLNRVSDTQYF | TGTGCCAGCAGCTTGAACAGGGTCTCCGATACGCAGTATTTT
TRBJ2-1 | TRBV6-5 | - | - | CASSYRVLGPSRGAHNEQFF | TGTGCCAGCAGTTACCGAGTGCTTGGTCCAAGCCGCGGGGCCCACAATGAGCAGTTCTTC
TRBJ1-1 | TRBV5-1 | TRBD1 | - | CASRPQTGVHTEAFF | TGCGCCAGCAGACCCCAAACAGGGGTGCACACTGAAGCTTTCTTT
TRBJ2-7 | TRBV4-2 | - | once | CASSQELRRVPYF | TGTGCCAGCAGCCAAGAATTAAGACGAGTTCCGTACTTC
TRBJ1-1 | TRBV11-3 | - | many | CASSLESNTEAFF | TGTGCCAGCAGCTTAGAATCGAACACTGAAGCTTTCTTT
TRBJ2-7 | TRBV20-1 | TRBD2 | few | CSARDFRTSGSRDEQYF | TGCAGTGCTAGAGATTTCAGGACTAGCGGGAGTCGAGACGAGCAGTACTTC
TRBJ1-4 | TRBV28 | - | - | CASSFWAAHGGVEKLFF | TGTGCCAGCAGTTTTTGGGCAGCCCACGGAGGTGTCGAAAAACTGTTTTTT
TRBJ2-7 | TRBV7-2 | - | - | CASSMTVAYEQYF | TGTGCCAGCAGCATGACAGTGGCCTACGAGCAGTACTTC
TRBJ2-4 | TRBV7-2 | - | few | CASSPLKNIQYF | TGTGCCAGCAGCCCACTAAAAAACATTCAGTACTTC
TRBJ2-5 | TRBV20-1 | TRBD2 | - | CSARVATGLAGEETQYF | TGCAGTGCTAGAGTGGCTACGGGACTAGCGGGCGAAGAGACCCAGTACTTC
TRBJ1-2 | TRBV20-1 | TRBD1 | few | CSAHLGQGAGYTF | TGCAGTGCGCACCTGGGACAGGGGGCAGGCTACACCTTC
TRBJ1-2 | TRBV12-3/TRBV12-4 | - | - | CASSLLRYGYTF | TGTGCCAGCAGTTTATTGCGGTATGGCTACACCTTC
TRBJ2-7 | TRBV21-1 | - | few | CASSKDTGGSYEQYF | TGTGCCAGCAGCAAAGATACAGGGGGAAGCTACGAGCAGTACTTC
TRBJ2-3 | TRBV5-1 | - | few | CASSLGQRADTQYF | TGCGCCAGCAGCTTGGGCCAGCGGGCAGATACGCAGTATTTT
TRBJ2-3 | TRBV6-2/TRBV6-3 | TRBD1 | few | CASTYRGQGSTDTQYF | TGTGCCAGCACCTACCGAGGACAGGGGAGCACAGATACGCAGTATTTT
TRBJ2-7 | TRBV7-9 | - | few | CASSPTLSYEQYF | TGTGCCAGCAGCCCGACTCTCTCCTACGAGCAGTACTTC
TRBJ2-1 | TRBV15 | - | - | CATSPGRLLNNEQFF | TGTGCCACCAGCCCGGGACGCCTCCTAAACAATGAGCAGTTCTTC
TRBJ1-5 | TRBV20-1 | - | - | CSAREGQSNQPQHF | TGCAGTGCTAGAGAAGGTCAGAGCAATCAGCCCCAGCATTTT
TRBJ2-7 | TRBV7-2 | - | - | CASSPEQGSSYEQYF | TGTGCCAGCAGCCCCGAGCAGGGGAGCTCCTACGAGCAGTACTTC
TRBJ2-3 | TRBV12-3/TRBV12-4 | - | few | CASSFDRTTDTQYF | TGTGCCAGCAGTTTTGACAGGACAACAGATACGCAGTATTTT
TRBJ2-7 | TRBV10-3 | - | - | CAITQGYDYEQYF | TGTGCCATCACGCAGGGGTACGACTACGAGCAGTACTTC
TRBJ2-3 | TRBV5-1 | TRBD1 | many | CASSPRTPGTGLTDTQYF | TGCGCCAGCAGCCCAAGGACTCCCGGGACAGGGCTCACAGATACGCAGTATTTT
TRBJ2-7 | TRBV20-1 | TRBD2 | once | CSARDMGLAYEQYF | TGCAGTGCTAGGGATATGGGACTAGCATACGAGCAGTACTTC
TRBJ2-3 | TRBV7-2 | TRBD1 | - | CASSSTGGRADTQYF | TGTGCCAGCAGCTCTACAGGGGGCCGGGCAGATACGCAGTATTTT
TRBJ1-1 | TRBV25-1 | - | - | CASSEPPGDEAFF | TGTGCCAGCAGTGAACCCCCAGGGGATGAAGCTTTCTTT
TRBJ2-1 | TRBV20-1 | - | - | CSARRASGGGYNEQFF | TGCAGTGCTAGAAGGGCTAGCGGAGGGGGGTACAATGAGCAGTTCTTC
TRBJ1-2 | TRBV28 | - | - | CASSFIYGYTF | TGTGCCAGCAGTTTTATTTATGGCTACACCTTC
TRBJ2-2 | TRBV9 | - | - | CASSVAVGNTGELFF | TGTGCCAGCAGCGTAGCTGTGGGTAACACCGGGGAGCTGTTTTTT
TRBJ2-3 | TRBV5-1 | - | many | CASSPGDRTDTQYF | TGCGCCAGCAGCCCCGGAGACCGCACAGATACGCAGTATTTT
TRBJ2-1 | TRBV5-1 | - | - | CASSLEGREGEQFF | TGCGCCAGCAGCTTGGAGGGTAGAGAGGGTGAGCAGTTCTTC
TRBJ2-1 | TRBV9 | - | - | CASSAPRQVLYYNEQFF | TGTGCCAGCAGCGCGCCCCGACAGGTTTTATATTACAATGAGCAGTTCTTC
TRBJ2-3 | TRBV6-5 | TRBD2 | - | CASSYSATSGSPDTQYF | TGTGCCAGCAGTTACTCGGCAACTAGCGGGAGTCCGGATACGCAGTATTTT
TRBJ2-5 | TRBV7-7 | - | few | CASSPDQETQYF | TGTGCTAGCAGCCCCGACCAAGAGACCCAGTACTTC